This T cell receptor beta chain was found in a study of OX40 agonist ivuxolimab in advanced cancers. Across the whole study: Prior anti-PD-1, anti-PD-L1 or anti-CTLA-4 therapy did not bar entry, and 40% to 45% had some. Three dose-escalation patients had partial responses: one with hepatocellular carcinoma and two with cutaneous melanoma.

The germline gives CDR1 MNHEY, CDR2 SVGAGI. V was clipped by 4 bases and J by 5 bases; unmatched bases: 6. This CDR3 has 14 amino acids. The data were produced by immunoSEQ multiplex PCR, yet TCRdb's version contains in-frame clones alone and is incomplete. The sample has 80,000 to 100,000 clones; approximately 94% are singletons. Findings and limits, study-wide: Relative to CD4+ cells, CD8+ T cells on average had more expanded clones. Clonal expansion was seen in CD4+ and CD8+ blood T cells by week 6 at 0.1 to 3.0 mg/kg.

In its sample, this clone was seen once. Its target is not known. The input for sequencing was CD4+ or CD8+ T cells sorted from blood, taken in a trial of the OX40 agonist ivuxolimab. The chain recombines TRBV6-5 with TRBJ1-2; 8 bases agree with TRBD1. The sequence came from an adult with an advanced solid tumor such as melanoma, head and neck, liver or kidney cancer. The CDR3 sequence: CASSSGQDLYGYTF. For the CDR3, the DNA is TGTGCCAGCAGTTCGGGACAGGACCTTTATGGCTACACCTTC.